This entry is about one T cell receptor beta chain. These data come from a study of control samples from healthy donors and cancer patients. Produced via immunoSEQ multiplex PCR; TCRdb's table is partial and in-frame only. Among approximately 160,000 clones listed, just under 95% were seen once. The germline V gene has CDR1 LNHDA and CDR2 SQIVND (reference sequence). The CDR3 is 15 residues long. Trimming left V 5 bases short and J 4 bases short, with 12 bases between. The chain has TRBV19 and TRBJ1-6; no reliable D call. This sequence originates from a woman in her sixties or seventies in good health. Sequenced: blood. CDR3 sequence: CASSVTNNYNSPLHF. CDR3 DNA sequence: TGTGCCAGTAGTGTTACCAATAATTATAATTCACCCCTCCACTTT.